Detailed here is one T cell receptor beta chain. The antigen remains undetermined. These data belong to a study of T cell responses to AZD1222 COVID-19 vaccine. The repertoire was sequenced with immunoSEQ multiplex PCR; TCRdb's copy has only in-frame clones and lacks some. The data contain roughly 50,000 clones, around nine tenths of them singletons. The germline V and J ends were trimmed by 1 base and 6 bases, with 8 bases remaining between them. Germline lookup yields CDR1 GTSNPN and CDR2 SVGIG (reference sequence). The CDR3 consists of 12 residues. Study-level results: Among the donors, most were white British and more were female, and clonal diversity was possibly underestimated. At baseline, just a handful of AZD1222 recipients tested seropositive. Spike-specific TCR breadth and depth went up after people got two AZD1222 doses. Among spike-specific TCRs, nearly half reportedly target unmutated variant regions.

The receptor comes from an adult in good health. This chain joins TRBV30 and TRBJ2-3, with unresolved D. The starting material was peripheral blood, obtained on day 0 of AZD1222 vaccination. The DNA for the CDR3 is TGTGCCTGGAGTGCCCATCGGGATACGCAGTATTTT. This translates into CAWSAHRDTQYF.